The clone carrying this T cell receptor (beta chain) was recorded a few times. Its matching antigen is unknown. Isolated RNA was reverse transcribed in full, so expressed TCRB transcripts were sequenced. Naive, central memory and regulatory T cell samples yielded some 3.9 million reads on average. Method: immunoSEQ multiplex PCR; TCRdb's copy keeps in-frame clones and lacks some. In the table there are around 300,000 clones, 7% to 9% of which are singletons. The data derive from a study of beta chain features in type 1 diabetes. Around 110 mL of blood, on average, came from one heparinised draw per donor. Cells sorted by CD45RO/CCR7/CD25/CD127/CD95/CD27 comprised CD4+ naive, central memory, regulatory and stem cell-like memory cells. The V gene lost 4 bases and the J gene lost 2 bases, with 8 bases spanning the gap. This CDR3 region has 14 residues. Germline V CDR1 and CDR2: SNHLY, FYNNEI. Whole-study findings and limits: In every one of the four CD4+ subsets, TCRB CDR3s were moderately but significantly shorter in Type 1 diabetes patients.

The genes are TRBV2 and TRBJ2-2; no firm D call. Sequenced sample: central memory CD4+ T cells from blood. The sequence derives from a woman aged 18-30 years in good health. The CDR3 nucleotides read TGTGCCAGCAGTGTACACTCCAACACCGGGGAGCTGTTTTTT. As protein: CASSVHSNTGELFF.